This T cell receptor beta chain was profiled in a study of blood T cell repertoires in COVID-19. Turning to the study itself: Samples of COVID-19 (acute and convalescent) were obtained from the United States, Italy and Spain.

The table came from immunoSEQ multiplex PCR; TCRdb's copy has only in-frame clones and leaves some out. This table has 120,000 to 150,000 clones, about 91% appearing once. Germline loops: CDR1 SGHAT, CDR2 FQDESV (reference sequence). This CDR3 has 18 residues. Deletions cut 0 bases from V and 1 base from J, with 18 bases between. The genes are TRBV11-1 and TRBJ1-1, with D unresolved. Sequencing used peripheral blood. This clonotype was obtained from a woman aged 50 to 60 with acute or convalescent COVID-19. CDR3 protein: CASSLADWTKGPNTEAFF. CDR3 DNA sequence: TGTGCCAGCAGCTTAGCTGATTGGACTAAAGGCCCGAACACTGAAGCTTTCTTT.